The 7 T cell receptor beta chains below come from one sample, sequenced in a study of T cells after yellow fever vaccination. TCRdb fed the 5' RACE reads into MiXCR, producing one record per CDR3 protein. The sample has 150,000 to 200,000 distinct CDR3 sequences; approximately 10% are singletons. The sequencing here drew on CD8+ T cells sorted from PBMCs, taken 15 days after the yellow fever booster vaccination. The receptor set was obtained from a man between 18 and 35 years old who received the YFV17D yellow fever vaccine.

The chain joins TRBV5-1 to TRBJ2-5; D is undetermined. Trimming shortened V by 4 bases and J by 1 base, and 17 bases separated the two germline ends. The V gene's germline CDR1 is SGHRS and CDR2 YFSETQ. The CDR3 loop spans 16 amino acids. CDR3 protein: CASSTLIGRFQETQYF. The CDR3 bases are TGCGCCAGCAGCACCCTTATTGGAAGGTTCCAAGAGACCCAGTACTTC. Using reference TRBV5-1 and TRBJ2-5 for the parts outside the CDR3, the full variable domain is KAGVTQTPRYLIKTRGQQVTLSCSPISGHRSVSWYQQTPGQGLQFLFEYFSETQRNKGNFPGRFSGRQFSNSRSEMNVSTLELGDSALYLCASSTLIGRFQETQYFGPGTRLLVL.

This clonotype was recorded a few times. The V call is TRBV5-4, the J call TRBJ2-7, with no clear D. This CDR3 has 12 residues. The V gene lost 4 bases and the J gene lost 5 bases, with 10 bases spanning the gap. CDR1 and CDR2 (germline): SGHNT, YYREEE (reference sequence). CDR3 region: CASSLPANEQYF. For the CDR3, the DNA is TGTGCCAGCAGCCTACCGGCGAACGAGCAGTACTTC. The entire variable domain, with the rest obtained from reference TRBV5-4 and TRBJ2-7, is as follows: ETGVTQSPTHLIKTRGQQVTLRCSSQSGHNTVSWYQQALGQGPQFIFQYYREEENGRGNFPPRFSGLQFPNYSSELNVNALELDDSALYLCASSLPANEQYFGPGTRLTVT.

In this sample, this clonotype turned up a few times. The gene calls are TRBV27 and TRBJ1-2, with a tentative D call TRBD1 (6 bases). CDR3 length: 16 residues. CDR1 and CDR2 (germline): MNHEY, SMNVEV (reference sequence). The V gene lost 5 bases and the J gene lost 1 base, with 17 bases spanning the gap. CDR3 nucleotide sequence: TGTGCCAGCAGTCACGGTGCAGGGGTCGATAACTATGGCTACACCTTC. It is translated as CASSHGAGVDNYGYTF.

CDR3 region: CASSHDRPVREQYF. CDR3 coding DNA: TGTGCCAGCAGCCATGACAGGCCAGTACGCGAGCAGTACTTC. This rearrangement joins TRBV7-9 to TRBJ2-7; tentative D call: TRBD1 (6 bases). Deletions cut 5 bases from V and 6 bases from J, with 17 bases between. Germline CDR1 is SEHNR and CDR2 is FQNEAQ (reference sequence). CDR3 size: 14 residues.

The V and J genes are TRBV27 and TRBJ2-1; D is uncertain. V lost 5 bases and J lost 1, with 15 bases in between. Germline V gene data show CDR1 as MNHEY and CDR2 as SMNVEV (reference sequence). This CDR3 is built from 16 residues. The CDR3 DNA follows: TGTGCCAGCAGTCCCCATTCGACCATTTCCTACAATGAGCAGTTCTTC. It yields the protein CASSPHSTISYNEQFF.

V and J are TRBV18 and TRBJ2-7; the D call may be TRBD1 or TRBD2 (6 bases each). The CDR3 has 15 amino acids. In germline, CDR1 is KGHSH, CDR2 LQKENI. Trimming left V 4 bases short and J 2 bases short, with 15 bases between. CDR3 in DNA: TGTGCCAGCTCACTCACCAGGGGAGGCCCCTACGAGCAGTACTTC. Translated, it gives CASSLTRGGPYEQYF.

This rearrangement joins TRBV6-5 to TRBJ2-7; 7 bases line up with TRBD1. The CDR3 sequence is 14 residues long. Per the germline V gene, CDR1 is MNHEY and CDR2 is SVGAGI. Trimming removed 5 bases from V and 2 bases from J; junction bases left unmatched: 6. The CDR3 nucleotides read TGTGCCAGCAGTACAGGGGTCCCCGCCTACGAGCAGTACTTC. Residues: CASSTGVPAYEQYF.